This T cell receptor beta chain was found in a study of blood T cell repertoires in COVID-19. Germline V lookup: CDR1 LGHDT, CDR2 YNNKEL (reference sequence). The V end was cut by 4 bases, the J end by 5 bases, with 12 bases between. This CDR3 spans 13 amino acids. Original analysis: Scientists estimated how many nucleated cells there were by amplifying reference gene primers. Sequencing was performed with immunoSEQ multiplex PCR; in TCRdb, only in-frame clones are kept and a portion is missing. That table furnishes V, J and clone size, whereas the DNA furnished D and trimming. The sample lists about 150,000 clones, about four fifths seen once, with roughly 8% in the top ten.

The clonotype comes from a human donor with acute or convalescent COVID-19. The donor label of this sample is uncertain. Source material: peripheral blood. This sequence joins TRBV3-1 (or the pseudogene TRBV3-2) and TRBJ2-7, with a tentative D call TRBD2 (5 bases). CDR3: CASSLLNGDEQYF. DNA of the CDR3: TGTGCCAGCAGCCTCTTAAACGGGGACGAGCAGTACTTC.